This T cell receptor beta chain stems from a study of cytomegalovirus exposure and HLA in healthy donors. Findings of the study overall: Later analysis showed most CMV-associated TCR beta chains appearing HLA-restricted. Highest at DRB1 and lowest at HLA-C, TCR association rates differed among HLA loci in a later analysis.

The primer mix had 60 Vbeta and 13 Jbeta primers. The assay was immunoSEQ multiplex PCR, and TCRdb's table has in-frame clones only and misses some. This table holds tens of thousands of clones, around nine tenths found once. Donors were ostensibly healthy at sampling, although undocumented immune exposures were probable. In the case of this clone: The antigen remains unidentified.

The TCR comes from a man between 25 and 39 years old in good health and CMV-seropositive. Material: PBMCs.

The CDR3: CASSIDGRGYNEQFF. CDR3 coding DNA: TGTGCCAGTAGTATAGACGGGAGAGGTTACAATGAGCAGTTCTTC. This chain links TRBV19 with TRBJ2-1; possible D gene TRBD2, 6 bases. The CDR3 is 15 amino acids. Germline V gene data show CDR1 as LNHDA and CDR2 as SQIVND (reference sequence). Trimming removed 0 bases from V and 4 bases from J, with 10 bases in between.